This T cell receptor beta chain is from a study of T cells after yellow fever vaccination. 5'RACE template switching added a universal primer site and UMIs to TCR cDNA. Each CDR3 protein gets one entry after TCRdb re-called the 5' RACE reads with MiXCR. Here the sample spans about 170,000 distinct CDR3 sequences, 9.5% to 11% being singletons. The J segment lost 2 bases and the V segment lost 2 bases, leaving 3 bases of the junction unmatched. Germline loops: CDR1 MNHEY, CDR2 SVGEGT. The CDR3 is 15 residues long. To note about this clonotype: Its antigen is as yet unknown.

General study findings and limits: Subsequent to the booster, the majority of primary-vaccination clones reappeared (roughly 97% CD4, approximately 85% CD8). Researchers noted that a small share of clonotypes showed up in both CD4 and CD8 compartments.

This specimen consisted of CD8+ T cells sorted from PBMCs, obtained 15 days after the yellow fever booster vaccination. The receptor was isolated from a man between 18 and 35 years old who received the YFV17D yellow fever vaccine. The chain employs TRBV6-2 or TRBV6-3 and TRBJ2-3, with 8 positions matching TRBD2. CDR3 protein: CASSYTSGLTDTQYF. Here the CDR3 DNA reads TGTGCCAGCAGTTACACTAGCGGCCTCACAGATACGCAGTATTTT.